These T cell receptor beta chains were read from a single sample in a study of control samples from healthy donors and cancer patients. The data were produced by immunoSEQ multiplex PCR, yet TCRdb's version contains in-frame clones alone and is incomplete. The sample holds 110,000 or so clones, roughly nine tenths seen once. The specimen was blood. Receptors originate from a human donor in good health. The donor label of this sample is uncertain. CDR3s include the opening cysteine and the closing phenylalanine or tryptophan. A D gene is named only where the DNA matches it firmly. Not all rows give a size; the values are once, few, many and, for expanded clones, a class.

clone size	V gene	J gene	D gene	CDR3 DNA	CDR3 protein
-	TRBV5-6	TRBJ1-1	-	TGTGCCAGCAGCTTGGTTGACAGGTCGGACACTGAAGCTTTCTTT	CASSLVDRSDTEAFF
-	TRBV18	TRBJ2-3	-	TGTGCCAGCTCACCATTCTCGGGGGGCACAGATACGCAGTATTTT	CASSPFSGGTDTQYF
few	TRBV7-9	TRBJ1-5	-	TGTGCCAGCAGCTTAGCGATGGAATCGGAGCCCCAGCATTTT	CASSLAMESEPQHF
few	TRBV6-5	TRBJ2-2	-	TGTGCCCAGGGAATCGGGGGTGACACCGGGGAGCTGTTTTTT	CAQGIGGDTGELFF
-	TRBV2	TRBJ2-7	TRBD1	TGTGCCAGCAGACGGGACAGCACCTACGAGCAGTACTTC	CASRRDSTYEQYF
few	TRBV5-1	TRBJ2-3	TRBD1	TGCGCCAGCAGCTTGGGCGAAGGGACAGGGGGCGTAGGGACAGATACGCAGTATTTT	CASSLGEGTGGVGTDTQYF
-	TRBV2	TRBJ1-6	-	TGTGCCAGCAGGATCTTCGGGGAGAATTCACCCCTCCACTTT	CASRIFGENSPLHF
-	TRBV28	TRBJ1-5	-	TGTGCCAGCAGTTTAAGACAGATTGATCAGCCCCAGCATTTT	CASSLRQIDQPQHF
-	TRBV30	TRBJ1-2	-	TGTGCCTGGAACCTGGACAGAGTTGGCTACACCTTC	CAWNLDRVGYTF
once	TRBV2	TRBJ1-1	-	TGTGCCAGCAGGGCCCGGGGGGGACTGAACACTGAAGCTTTCTTT	CASRARGGLNTEAFF
-	TRBV3-1/TRBV3-2	TRBJ1-2	-	TGTGCCAGCACCGCGGGGGGCAACTATGGCTACACCTTC	CASTAGGNYGYTF
-	TRBV7-9	TRBJ2-3	-	TGTGCCAGCAGCCCCGGGGGAGTAACAGATACGCAGTATTTT	CASSPGGVTDTQYF
-	TRBV19	TRBJ2-3	-	TGTGCCAGTAGTGACCCCTATGGGGGGGGCCCAGATACGCAGTATTTT	CASSDPYGGGPDTQYF
-	TRBV6-5	TRBJ2-7	-	TGTGCCAGCAGTTACCAGGTCACCTACGAGCAGTACTTC	CASSYQVTYEQYF
-	TRBV7-3	TRBJ1-6	-	TGTGCCAGCAGATCCGAGGCCTATAATTCACCCCTCCACTTT	CASRSEAYNSPLHF
-	TRBV27	TRBJ2-3	TRBD2	TGTGCCAGCAGTTCTCTAGCGGGGGGATTTGCAGATACGCAGTATTTT	CASSSLAGGFADTQYF
-	TRBV19	TRBJ1-1	TRBD1	TGTGCCAGTAGTAAGACAGGGATGCTTAACACTGAAGCTTTCTTT	CASSKTGMLNTEAFF
once	TRBV3-1/TRBV3-2	TRBJ2-3	-	TGTGCCAGCAGCCTCCCCGGTACGCAGTATTTT	CASSLPGTQYF
-	TRBV10-3	TRBJ1-2	TRBD1	TGTGCCATCAGCGAGACCCGGGACAGGGATGGCTACACCTTC	CAISETRDRDGYTF
-	TRBV6-2/TRBV6-3	TRBJ1-4	TRBD1	TGTGCCAGCAGCGCAGGGACAGGGGGCTTTGAAAAACTGTTTTTT	CASSAGTGGFEKLFF
-	TRBV25-1	TRBJ1-1	-	TGTGCCAGCAGTGAAGTCGGGAACACTGAAGCTTTCTTT	CASSEVGNTEAFF
-	TRBV5-4	TRBJ1-1	TRBD1	TGTGCCAGCAGCCCCATCGGGACAGGGGGAAGATACACTGAAGCTTTCTTT	CASSPIGTGGRYTEAFF
-	TRBV19	TRBJ1-5	-	TGTGCCAGTAGTATGAAGTTGGGATCCGCCAATCAGCCCCAGCATTTT	CASSMKLGSANQPQHF
-	TRBV9	TRBJ1-3	-	TGTGCCAGCAGCGTAAGACCCGACAGGACCTACTCTGGAAACACCATATATTTT	CASSVRPDRTYSGNTIYF
-	TRBV4-2	TRBJ2-2	TRBD2	TGTGCCAGCGTAGGGGATAGCGGGGCTACGAACACCGGGGAGCTGTTTTTT	CASVGDSGATNTGELFF
-	TRBV7-3	TRBJ2-2	-	TGTGCCAGCAGCTTAACGGAGAACACCGGGGAGCTGTTTTTT	CASSLTENTGELFF
-	TRBV6-6	TRBJ2-7	-	TGTGCCAGCAGCTCACAGGACGAGCAGTACTTC	CASSSQDEQYF
-	TRBV2	TRBJ1-6	TRBD1	TGTGCCAGCACCCGCTCGACAGGGAATATTTCACCCCTCCACTTT	CASTRSTGNISPLHF
-	TRBV6-5	TRBJ1-1	-	TGTGCCAGCAGTCGAAACACTGAAGCTTTCTTT	CASSRNTEAFF
-	TRBV30	TRBJ2-4	TRBD1	TGTGCCTCCGCGACAGGGGGGAGTGGGAACATTCAGTACTTC	CASATGGSGNIQYF
-	TRBV7-8	TRBJ2-5	TRBD2	TGTGCCAGCAGCTTATCGGGACTAGCGGGGGGGCCAAAGACCCAGTACTTC	CASSLSGLAGGPKTQYF
-	TRBV4-1	TRBJ1-2	TRBD1	TGCGCCAGCAGCCAAGAAGGAGGCCAGGGGGCTATCTATGGCTACACCTTC	CASSQEGGQGAIYGYTF
-	TRBV5-4	TRBJ1-2	TRBD1	TGTGCCAGCAGCTCGGGACAGGGAACTTGGGGCTACACCTTC	CASSSGQGTWGYTF
-	TRBV27	TRBJ1-1	-	TGTGCCAGCAGTCCCTCAGTCTTGGGCACTGAAGCTTTCTTT	CASSPSVLGTEAFF
once	TRBV5-1	TRBJ2-1	TRBD2	TGCGCCAGCAGCTTGGAGGGGAGCGGGGGGGCGTCGGAGCAGTTCTTC	CASSLEGSGGASEQFF
-	TRBV25-1	TRBJ1-2	-	TGTGCCAGCAGTGAATATCATACGTCCAGGGTACTTGATGGCTACACCTTC	CASSEYHTSRVLDGYTF
-	TRBV30	TRBJ1-2	TRBD1	TGTGCCTGTCTCCCAGGGGGGGGCTATGGCTACACCTTC	CACLPGGGYGYTF
-	TRBV25-1	TRBJ2-6	-	TGTGCCAGCAGTGACCTAAGCCTCACAGACTCTGGGGCCAACGTCCTGACTTTC	CASSDLSLTDSGANVLTF
-	TRBV11-2	TRBJ2-7	TRBD1	TGTGCCAGCAGCTTTTATTCAGGGGGTGACTACGAGCAGTACTTC	CASSFYSGGDYEQYF
-	TRBV19	TRBJ2-7	-	TGTGCCAGTAGTATAGGGACCGAAACCTACGAGCAGTACTTC	CASSIGTETYEQYF